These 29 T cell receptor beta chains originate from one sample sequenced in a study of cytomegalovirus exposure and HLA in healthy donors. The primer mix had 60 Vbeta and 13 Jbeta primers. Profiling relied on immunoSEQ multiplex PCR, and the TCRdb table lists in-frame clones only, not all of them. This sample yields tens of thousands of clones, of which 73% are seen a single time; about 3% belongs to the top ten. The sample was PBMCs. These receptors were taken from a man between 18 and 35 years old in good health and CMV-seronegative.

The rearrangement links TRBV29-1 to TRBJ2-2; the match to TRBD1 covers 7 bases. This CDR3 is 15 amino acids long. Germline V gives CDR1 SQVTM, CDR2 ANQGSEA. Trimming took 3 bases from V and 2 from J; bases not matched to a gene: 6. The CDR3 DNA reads TGCAGCGTTGATTTAACAGGGGACAACACCGGGGAGCTGTTTTTT. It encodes CSVDLTGDNTGELFF.

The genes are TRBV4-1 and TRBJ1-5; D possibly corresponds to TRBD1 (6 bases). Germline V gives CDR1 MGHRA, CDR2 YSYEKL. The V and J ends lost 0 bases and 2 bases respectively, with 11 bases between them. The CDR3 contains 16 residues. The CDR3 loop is CASSQDLGAGNQPQHF. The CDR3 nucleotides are TGCGCCAGCAGCCAAGATTTGGGGGCAGGCAATCAGCCCCAGCATTTT.

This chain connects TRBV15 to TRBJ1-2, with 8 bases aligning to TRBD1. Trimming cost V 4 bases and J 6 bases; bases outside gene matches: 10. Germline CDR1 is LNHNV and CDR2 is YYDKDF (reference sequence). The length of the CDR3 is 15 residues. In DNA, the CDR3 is TGTGCCACCAGCAAGGAAAGGACAGGGTTAGATGGCTACACCTTC. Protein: CATSKERTGLDGYTF.

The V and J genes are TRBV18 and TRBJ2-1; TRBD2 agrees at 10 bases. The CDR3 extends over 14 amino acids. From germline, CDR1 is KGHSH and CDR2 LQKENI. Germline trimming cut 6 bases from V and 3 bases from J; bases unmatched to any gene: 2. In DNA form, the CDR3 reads TGTGCCAGCTCTGGGACTAGCGACTACAATGAGCAGTTCTTC. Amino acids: CASSGTSDYNEQFF.

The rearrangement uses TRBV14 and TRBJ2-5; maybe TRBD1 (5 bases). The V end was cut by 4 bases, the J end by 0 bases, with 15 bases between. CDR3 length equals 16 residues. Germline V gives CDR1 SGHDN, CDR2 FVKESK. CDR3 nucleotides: TGTGCCAGCAGCCGTTTCCGACAGAGCTACCAAGAGACCCAGTACTTC. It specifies CASSRFRQSYQETQYF.

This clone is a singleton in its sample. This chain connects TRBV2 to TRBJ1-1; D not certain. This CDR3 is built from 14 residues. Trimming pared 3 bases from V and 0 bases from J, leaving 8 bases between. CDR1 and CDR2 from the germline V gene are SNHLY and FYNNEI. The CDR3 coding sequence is TGTGCCAGCAGTGATTTCTTAATGAACACTGAAGCTTTCTTT. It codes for CASSDFLMNTEAFF. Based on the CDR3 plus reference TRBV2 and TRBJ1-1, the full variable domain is EPEVTQTPSHQVTQMGQEVILRCVPISNHLYFYWYRQILGQKVEFLVSFYNNEISEKSEIFDDQFSVERPDGSNFTLKIRSTKLEDSAMYFCASSDFLMNTEAFFGQGTRLTVV.

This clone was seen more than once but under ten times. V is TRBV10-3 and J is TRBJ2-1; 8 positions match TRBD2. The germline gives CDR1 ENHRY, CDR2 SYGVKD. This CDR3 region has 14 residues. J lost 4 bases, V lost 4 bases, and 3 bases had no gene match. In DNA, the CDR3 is TGTGCCATCAGTGTTAGCGGGGAATACAATGAGCAGTTCTTC. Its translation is CAISVSGEYNEQFF.

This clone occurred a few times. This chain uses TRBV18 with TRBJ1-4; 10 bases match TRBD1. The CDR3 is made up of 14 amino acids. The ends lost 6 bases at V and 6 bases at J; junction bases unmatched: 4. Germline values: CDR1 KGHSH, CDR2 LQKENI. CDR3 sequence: CASSVTGGDEKLFF. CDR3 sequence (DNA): TGTGCCAGCTCGGTGACAGGGGGCGATGAAAAACTGTTTTTT.

DNA for the CDR3: TGTGCCAGCAGCTTGGCGGGTCTCTCTGAAGCTTTCTTT. Translation gives CASSLAGLSEAFF. The chain carries TRBV5-6 and TRBJ1-1; D is unclear. Per germline, CDR1 SGHDT and CDR2 YYEEEE. V dropped 0 bases and J dropped 6 bases, with 9 bases sitting between them. The CDR3 is made up of 13 amino acids.

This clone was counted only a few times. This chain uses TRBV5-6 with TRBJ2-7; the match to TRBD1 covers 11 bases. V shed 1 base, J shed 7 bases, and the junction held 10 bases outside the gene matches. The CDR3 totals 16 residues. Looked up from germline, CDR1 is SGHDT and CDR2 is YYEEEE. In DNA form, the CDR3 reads TGTGCCAGCAGCTTGCGGACAGGGGGCCATTCGCGGGAGCAGTACTTC. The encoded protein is CASSLRTGGHSREQYF.

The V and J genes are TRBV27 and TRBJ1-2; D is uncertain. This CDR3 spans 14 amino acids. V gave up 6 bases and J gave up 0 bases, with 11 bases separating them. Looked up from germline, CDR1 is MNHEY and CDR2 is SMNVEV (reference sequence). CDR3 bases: TGTGCCAGCAGCCAGAGAGGCTCTAACTATGGCTACACCTTC. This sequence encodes CASSQRGSNYGYTF.

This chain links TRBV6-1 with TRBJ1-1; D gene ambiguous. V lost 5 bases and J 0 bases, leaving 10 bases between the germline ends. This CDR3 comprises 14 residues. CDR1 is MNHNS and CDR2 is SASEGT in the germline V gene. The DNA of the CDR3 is TGTGCCAGCAGTTCGCGCATCTTGAACACTGAAGCTTTCTTT. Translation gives CASSSRILNTEAFF.

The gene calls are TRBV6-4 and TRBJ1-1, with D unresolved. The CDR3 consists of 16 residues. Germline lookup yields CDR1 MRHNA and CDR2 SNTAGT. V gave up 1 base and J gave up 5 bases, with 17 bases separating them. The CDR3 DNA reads TGTGCCAGCAGTGACTTAGGACTGACAATTAGGACTGAAGCTTTCTTT. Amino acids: CASSDLGLTIRTEAFF.

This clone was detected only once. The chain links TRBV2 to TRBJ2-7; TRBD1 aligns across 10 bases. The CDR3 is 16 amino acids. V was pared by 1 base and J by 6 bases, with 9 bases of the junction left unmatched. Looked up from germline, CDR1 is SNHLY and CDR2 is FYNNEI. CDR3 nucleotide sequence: TGTGCCAGCAGTGAAGAGGGACAGGGGTCCCTCGGCGAGCAGTACTTC. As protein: CASSEEGQGSLGEQYF.

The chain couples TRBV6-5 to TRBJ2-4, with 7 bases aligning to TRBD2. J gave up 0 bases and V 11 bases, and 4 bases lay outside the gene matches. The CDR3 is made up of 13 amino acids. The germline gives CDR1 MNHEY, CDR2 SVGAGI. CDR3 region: CASSGGAKNIQYF. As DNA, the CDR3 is TGTGCCTCATCGGGAGGAGCCAAAAACATTCAGTACTTC.

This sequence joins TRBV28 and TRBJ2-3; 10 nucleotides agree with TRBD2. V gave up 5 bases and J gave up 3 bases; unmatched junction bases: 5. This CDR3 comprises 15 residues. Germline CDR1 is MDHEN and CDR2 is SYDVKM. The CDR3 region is CASSTLAGATDTQYF. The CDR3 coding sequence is TGTGCCAGCAGTACGCTAGCGGGAGCGACAGATACGCAGTATTTT.

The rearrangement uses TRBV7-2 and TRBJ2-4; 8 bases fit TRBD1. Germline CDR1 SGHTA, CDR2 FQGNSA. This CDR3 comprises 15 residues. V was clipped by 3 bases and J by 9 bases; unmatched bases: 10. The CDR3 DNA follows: TGTGCCAGCAGCTTTCTTACGAGTCAGGGGGCCATTCAGTACTTC. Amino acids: CASSFLTSQGAIQYF.

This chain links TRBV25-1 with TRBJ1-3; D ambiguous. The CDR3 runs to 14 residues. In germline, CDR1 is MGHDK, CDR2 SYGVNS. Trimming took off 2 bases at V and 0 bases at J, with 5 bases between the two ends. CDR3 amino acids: CASSEPRSGNTIYF. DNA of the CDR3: TGTGCCAGCAGTGAACCCCGCTCTGGAAACACCATATATTTT.

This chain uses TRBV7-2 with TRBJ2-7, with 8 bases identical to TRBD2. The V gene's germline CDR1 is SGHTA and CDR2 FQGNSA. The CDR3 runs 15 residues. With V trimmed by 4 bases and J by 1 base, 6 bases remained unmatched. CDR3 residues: CASSSPGGGSYEQYF. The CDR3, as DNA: TGTGCCAGCAGCTCCCCGGGGGGGGGTTCCTACGAGCAGTACTTC.

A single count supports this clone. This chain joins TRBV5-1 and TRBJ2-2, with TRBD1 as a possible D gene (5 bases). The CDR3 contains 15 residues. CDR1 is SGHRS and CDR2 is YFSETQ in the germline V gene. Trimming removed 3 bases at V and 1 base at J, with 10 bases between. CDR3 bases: TGCGCCAGCAGCTCCGCAGGGTTGAACACCGGGGAGCTGTTTTTT. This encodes CASSSAGLNTGELFF.

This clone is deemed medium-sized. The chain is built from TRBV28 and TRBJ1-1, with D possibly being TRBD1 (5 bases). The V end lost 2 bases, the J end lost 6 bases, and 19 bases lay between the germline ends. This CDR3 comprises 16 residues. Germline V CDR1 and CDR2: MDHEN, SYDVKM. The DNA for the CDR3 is TGTGCCAGCAGTTTACATCAGGGCGCGCTGAGCTCTGAAGCTTTCTTT. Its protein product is CASSLHQGALSSEAFF.

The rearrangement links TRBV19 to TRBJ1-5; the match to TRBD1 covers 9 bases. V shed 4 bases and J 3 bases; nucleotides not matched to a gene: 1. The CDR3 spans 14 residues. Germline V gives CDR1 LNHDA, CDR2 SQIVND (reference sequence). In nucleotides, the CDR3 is TGTGCCAGTAGTAGGACAGGGGACAATCAGCCCCAGCATTTT. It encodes CASSRTGDNQPQHF.

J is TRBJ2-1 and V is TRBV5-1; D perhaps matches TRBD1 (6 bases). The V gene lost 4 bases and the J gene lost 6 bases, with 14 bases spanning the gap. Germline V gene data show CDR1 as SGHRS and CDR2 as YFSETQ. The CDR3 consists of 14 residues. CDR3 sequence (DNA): TGCGCCAGCAGCATCACATCACAGGGCAATGAGCAGTTCTTC. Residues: CASSITSQGNEQFF.

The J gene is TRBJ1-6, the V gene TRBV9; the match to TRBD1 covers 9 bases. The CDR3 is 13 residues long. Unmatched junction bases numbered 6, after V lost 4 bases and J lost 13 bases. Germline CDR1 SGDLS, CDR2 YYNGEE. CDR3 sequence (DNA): TGTGCCAGCAGCCCACAGGGGGCTTCTCCCCTCCACTTT. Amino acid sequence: CASSPQGASPLHF.

The CDR3 nucleotides are TGTGCCAGCAGCTTACTCCGGGACAGCTATGGCTACACCTTC. Encoded protein: CASSLLRDSYGYTF. V is TRBV7-9 and J is TRBJ1-2, with 7 bases matching TRBD1. The germline V gene has CDR1 SEHNR and CDR2 FQNEAQ (reference sequence). The CDR3 is 14 residues long. With V trimmed by 2 bases and J by 4 bases, 4 bases remained unmatched. The whole variable domain, filled in from reference TRBV7-9 and TRBJ1-2, reads DTGVSQNPRHKITKRGQNVTFRCDPISEHNRLYWYRQTLGQGPEFLTYFQNEAQLEKSRLLSDRFSAERPKGSFSTLEIQRTEQGDSAMYLCASSLLRDSYGYTFGSGTRLTVV.

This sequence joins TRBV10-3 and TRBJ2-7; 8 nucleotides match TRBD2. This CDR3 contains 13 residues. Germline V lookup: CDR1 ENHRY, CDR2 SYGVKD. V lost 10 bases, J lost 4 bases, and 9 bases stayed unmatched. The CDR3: CATREGGMYEQYF. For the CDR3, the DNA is TGTGCCACCCGGGAGGGGGGCATGTACGAGCAGTACTTC.

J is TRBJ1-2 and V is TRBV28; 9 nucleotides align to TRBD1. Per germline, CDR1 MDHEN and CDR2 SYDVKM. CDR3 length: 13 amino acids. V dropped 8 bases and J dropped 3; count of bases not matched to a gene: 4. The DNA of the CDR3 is TGTGCCAGCGGGGGACAGGGCGACTATGGCTACACCTTC. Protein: CASGGQGDYGYTF.

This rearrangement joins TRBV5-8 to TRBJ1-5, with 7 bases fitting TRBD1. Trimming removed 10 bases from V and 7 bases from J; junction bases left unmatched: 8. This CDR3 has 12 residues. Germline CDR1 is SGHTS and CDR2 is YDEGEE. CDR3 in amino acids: CAGGGGWQPQHF. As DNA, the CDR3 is TGTGCCGGAGGAGGGGGCTGGCAGCCCCAGCATTTT. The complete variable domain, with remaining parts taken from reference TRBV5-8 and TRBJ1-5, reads EAGVTQSPTHLIKTRGQQATLRCSPISGHTSVYWYQQALGLGLQFLLWYDEGEERNRGNFPPRFSGRQFPNYSSELNVNALELEDSALYLCAGGGGWQPQHFGDGTRLSIL.

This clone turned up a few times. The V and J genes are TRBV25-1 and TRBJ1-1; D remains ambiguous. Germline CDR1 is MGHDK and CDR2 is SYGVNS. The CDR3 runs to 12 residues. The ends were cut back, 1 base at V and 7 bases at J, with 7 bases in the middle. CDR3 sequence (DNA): TGTGCCAGCAGTGAATCGCGGCTTGAAGCTTTCTTT. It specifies CASSESRLEAFF.